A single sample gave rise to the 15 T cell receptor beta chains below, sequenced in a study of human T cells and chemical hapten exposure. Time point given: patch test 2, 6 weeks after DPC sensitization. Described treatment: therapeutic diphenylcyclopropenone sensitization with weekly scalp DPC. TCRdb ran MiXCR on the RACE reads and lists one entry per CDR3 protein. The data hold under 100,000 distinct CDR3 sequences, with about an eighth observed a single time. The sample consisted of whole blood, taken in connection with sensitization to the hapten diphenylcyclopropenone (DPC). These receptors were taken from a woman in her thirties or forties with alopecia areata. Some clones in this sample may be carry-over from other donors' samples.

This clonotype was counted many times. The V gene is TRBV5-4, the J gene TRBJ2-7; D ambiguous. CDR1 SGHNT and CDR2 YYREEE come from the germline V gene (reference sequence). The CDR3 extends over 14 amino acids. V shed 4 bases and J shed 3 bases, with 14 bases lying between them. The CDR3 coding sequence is TGTGCCAGCAGCGACCGGTCGGATTTCTACGAGCAGTACTTC. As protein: CASSDRSDFYEQYF.

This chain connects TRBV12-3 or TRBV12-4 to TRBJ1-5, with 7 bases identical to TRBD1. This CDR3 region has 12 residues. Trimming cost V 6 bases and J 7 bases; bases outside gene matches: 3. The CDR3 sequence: CASRTGKQPQHF. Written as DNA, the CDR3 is TGTGCCAGCAGGACAGGGAAACAGCCCCAGCATTTT.

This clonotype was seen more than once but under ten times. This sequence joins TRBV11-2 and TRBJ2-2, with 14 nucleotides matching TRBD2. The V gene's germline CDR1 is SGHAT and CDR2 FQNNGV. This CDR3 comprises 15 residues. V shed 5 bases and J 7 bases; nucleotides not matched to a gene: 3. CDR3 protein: CASSPGLAGGGELFF. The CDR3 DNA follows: TGTGCCAGCAGCCCCGGACTAGCGGGGGGCGGGGAGCTGTTTTTT.

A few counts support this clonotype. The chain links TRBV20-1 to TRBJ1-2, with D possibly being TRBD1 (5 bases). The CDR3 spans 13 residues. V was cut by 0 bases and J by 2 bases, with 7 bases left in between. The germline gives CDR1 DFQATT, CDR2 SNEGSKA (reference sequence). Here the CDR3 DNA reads TGCAGTGCTAGAGACAGGGTGAACTATGGCTACACCTTC. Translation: CSARDRVNYGYTF.

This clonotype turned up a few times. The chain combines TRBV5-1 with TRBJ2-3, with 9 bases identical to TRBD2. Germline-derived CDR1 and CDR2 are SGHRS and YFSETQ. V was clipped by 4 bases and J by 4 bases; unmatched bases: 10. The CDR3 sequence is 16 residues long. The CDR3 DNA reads TGCGCCAGCAGCCCCCAAGCAGCGGGAGGTGCAGATACGCAGTATTTT. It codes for CASSPQAAGGADTQYF.

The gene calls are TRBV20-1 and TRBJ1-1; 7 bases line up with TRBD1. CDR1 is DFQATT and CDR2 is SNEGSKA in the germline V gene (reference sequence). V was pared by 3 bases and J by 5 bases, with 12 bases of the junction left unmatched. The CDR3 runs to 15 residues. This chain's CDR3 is CSARGRGIRSTEAFF. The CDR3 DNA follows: TGCAGTGCTAGGGGCAGGGGGATAAGGTCGACTGAAGCTTTCTTT.

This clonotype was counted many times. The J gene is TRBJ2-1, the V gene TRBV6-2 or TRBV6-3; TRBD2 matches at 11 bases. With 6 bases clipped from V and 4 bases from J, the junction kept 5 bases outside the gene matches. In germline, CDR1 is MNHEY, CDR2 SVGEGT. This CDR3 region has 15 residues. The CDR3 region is CASSPTSGGYNEQFF. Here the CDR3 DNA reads TGTGCCAGCAGCCCTACTAGCGGGGGTTACAATGAGCAGTTCTTC.

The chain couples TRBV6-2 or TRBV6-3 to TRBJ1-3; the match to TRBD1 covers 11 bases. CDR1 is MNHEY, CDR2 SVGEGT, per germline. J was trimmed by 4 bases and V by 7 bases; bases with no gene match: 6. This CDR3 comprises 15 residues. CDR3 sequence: CASIDRTGGGNTIYF. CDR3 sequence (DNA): TGTGCCAGCATCGACCGGACAGGGGGCGGAAACACCATATATTTT.

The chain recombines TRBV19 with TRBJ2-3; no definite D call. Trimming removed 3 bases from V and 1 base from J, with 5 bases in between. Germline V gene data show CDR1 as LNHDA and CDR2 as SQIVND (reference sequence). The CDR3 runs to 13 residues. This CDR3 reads CASSILRTDTQYF. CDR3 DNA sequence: TGTGCCAGTAGTATCCTGCGCACAGATACGCAGTATTTT.

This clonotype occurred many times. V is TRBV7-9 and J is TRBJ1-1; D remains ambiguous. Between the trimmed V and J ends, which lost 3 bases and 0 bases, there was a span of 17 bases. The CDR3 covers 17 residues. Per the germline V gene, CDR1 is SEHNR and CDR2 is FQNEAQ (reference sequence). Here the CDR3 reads CASSFLATDPMNTEAFF. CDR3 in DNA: TGTGCCAGCAGCTTTTTAGCCACAGACCCAATGAACACTGAAGCTTTCTTT.

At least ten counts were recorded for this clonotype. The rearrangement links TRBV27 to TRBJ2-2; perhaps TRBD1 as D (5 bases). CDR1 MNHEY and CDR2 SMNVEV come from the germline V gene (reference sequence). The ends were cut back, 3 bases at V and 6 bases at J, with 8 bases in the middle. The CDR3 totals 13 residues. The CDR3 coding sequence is TGTGCCAGCAGTTTCGCAGGGTCCGGGGAGCTGTTTTTT. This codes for CASSFAGSGELFF.

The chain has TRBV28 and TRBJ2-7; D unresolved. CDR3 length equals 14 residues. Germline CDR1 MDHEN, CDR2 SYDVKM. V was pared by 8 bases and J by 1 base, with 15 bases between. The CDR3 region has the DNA TGTGCCAGCCGGGCACAGTTCCCTTCCTACGAGCAGTACTTC. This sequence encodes CASRAQFPSYEQYF.

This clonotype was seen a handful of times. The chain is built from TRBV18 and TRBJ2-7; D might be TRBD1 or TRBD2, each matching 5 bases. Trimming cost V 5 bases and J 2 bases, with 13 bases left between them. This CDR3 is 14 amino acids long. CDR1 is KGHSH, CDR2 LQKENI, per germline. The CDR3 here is CASSSGTEAYEQYF. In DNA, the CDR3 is TGTGCCAGCTCATCAGGGACGGAAGCCTACGAGCAGTACTTC.

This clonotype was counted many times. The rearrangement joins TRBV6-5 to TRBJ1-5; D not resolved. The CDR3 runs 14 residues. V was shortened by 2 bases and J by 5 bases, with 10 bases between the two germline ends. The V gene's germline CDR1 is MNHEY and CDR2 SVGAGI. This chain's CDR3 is CASSYTDGHQPQHF. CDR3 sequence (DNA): TGTGCCAGCAGTTACACCGACGGCCATCAGCCCCAGCATTTT.

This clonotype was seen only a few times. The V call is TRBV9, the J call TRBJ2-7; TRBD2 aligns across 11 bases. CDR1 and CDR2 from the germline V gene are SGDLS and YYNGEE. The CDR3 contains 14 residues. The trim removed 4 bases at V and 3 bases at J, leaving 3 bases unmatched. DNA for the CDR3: TGTGCCAGCAGCCCTACTAGCGGGGGCTACGAGCAGTACTTC. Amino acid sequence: CASSPTSGGYEQYF.